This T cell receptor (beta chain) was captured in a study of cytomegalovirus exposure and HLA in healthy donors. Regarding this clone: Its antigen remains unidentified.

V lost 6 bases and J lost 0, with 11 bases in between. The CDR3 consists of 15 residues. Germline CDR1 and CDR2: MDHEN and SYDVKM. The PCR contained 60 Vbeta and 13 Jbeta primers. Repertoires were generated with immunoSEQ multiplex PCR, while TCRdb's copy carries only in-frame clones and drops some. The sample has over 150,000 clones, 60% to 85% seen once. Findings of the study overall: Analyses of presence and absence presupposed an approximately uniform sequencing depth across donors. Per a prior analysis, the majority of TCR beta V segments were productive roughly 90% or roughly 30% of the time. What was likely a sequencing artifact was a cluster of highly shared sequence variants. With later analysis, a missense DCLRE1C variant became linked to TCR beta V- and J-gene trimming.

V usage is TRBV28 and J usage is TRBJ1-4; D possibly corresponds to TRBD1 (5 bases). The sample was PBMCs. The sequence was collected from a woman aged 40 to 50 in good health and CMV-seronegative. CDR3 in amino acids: CASSKGISTNEKLFF. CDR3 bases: TGTGCCAGCAGCAAGGGGATTTCAACTAATGAAAAACTGTTTTTT. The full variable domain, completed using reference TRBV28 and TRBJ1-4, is DVKVTQSSRYLVKRTGEKVFLECVQDMDHENMFWYRQDPGLGLRLIYFSYDVKMKEKGDIPEGYSVSREKKERFSLILESASTNQTSMYLCASSKGISTNEKLFFGSGTQLSVL.